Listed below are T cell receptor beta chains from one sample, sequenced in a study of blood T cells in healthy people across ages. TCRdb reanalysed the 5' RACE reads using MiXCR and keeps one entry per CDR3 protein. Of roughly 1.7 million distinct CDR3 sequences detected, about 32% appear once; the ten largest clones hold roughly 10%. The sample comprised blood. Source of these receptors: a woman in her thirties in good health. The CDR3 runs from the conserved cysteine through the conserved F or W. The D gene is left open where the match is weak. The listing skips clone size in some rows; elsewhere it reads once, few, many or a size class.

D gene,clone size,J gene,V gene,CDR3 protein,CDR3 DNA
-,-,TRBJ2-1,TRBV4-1,CASSQGRTFGNEQFF,TGCGCCAGCAGCCAAGGTCGTACCTTTGGGAATGAGCAGTTCTTC
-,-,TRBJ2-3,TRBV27,CASKTGTDTQYF,TGTGCCAGCAAAACAGGGACAGATACGCAGTATTTT
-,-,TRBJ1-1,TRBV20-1,CSARDSKGINTEAFF,TGCAGTGCTAGAGATTCGAAAGGGATCAACACTGAAGCTTTCTTT
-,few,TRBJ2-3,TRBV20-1,CSASEGAGTSTDTQYF,TGCAGTGCTAGTGAAGGGGCTGGGACTAGCACAGATACGCAGTATTTT
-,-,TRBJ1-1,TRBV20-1,CSARQGSELNTEAFF,TGCAGTGCTAGGCAGGGGTCAGAATTGAACACTGAAGCTTTCTTT
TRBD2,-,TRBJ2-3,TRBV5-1,CASSLLAGALSYTDTQYF,TGCGCCAGCAGCTTGCTAGCGGGAGCATTGTCTTACACAGATACGCAGTATTTT
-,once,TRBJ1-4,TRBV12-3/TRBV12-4,CASSRRAGGHSEKRFF,TGTGCCAGCAGTCGCCGGGCCGGGGGGCATAGTGAAAAACGGTTTTTT
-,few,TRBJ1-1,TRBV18,CASSPGVGHTEAFF,TGTGCCAGCTCACCGGGTGTTGGTCACACTGAAGCTTTCTTT
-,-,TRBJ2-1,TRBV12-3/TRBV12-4,CASSFWDFAGEQFF,TGTGCCAGCAGTTTTTGGGACTTTGCTGGTGAGCAGTTCTTC
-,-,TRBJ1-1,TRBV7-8,CASSPGRLKNTEAFF,TGTGCCAGCAGCCCCGGGAGGTTGAAAAACACTGAAGCTTTCTTT
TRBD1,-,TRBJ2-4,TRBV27,CASSSPQTGGIHIQYF,TGTGCCAGCAGTTCACCGCAGACAGGGGGCATACACATTCAGTACTTC
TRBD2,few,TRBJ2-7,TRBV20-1,CSARDLSGSIHEQYF,TGCAGTGCTAGAGATCTGAGCGGGAGCATACACGAGCAGTACTTC
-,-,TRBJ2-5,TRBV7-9,CASMGGVGETQYF,TGTGCCAGCATGGGGGGAGTTGGGGAGACCCAGTACTTC
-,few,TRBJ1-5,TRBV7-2,CASSWTRSNQPQHF,TGTGCCAGCAGCTGGACTCGTAGCAATCAGCCCCAGCATTTT
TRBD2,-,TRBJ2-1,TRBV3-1,CASSPRTSGATYNEQFF,TGTGCCAGCAGCCCCCGGACTAGCGGGGCGACCTACAATGAGCAGTTCTTC
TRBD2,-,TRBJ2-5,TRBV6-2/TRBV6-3,CASSTLAGGRGETQYF,TGTGCCAGCAGCACACTAGCGGGAGGCCGTGGGGAGACCCAGTACTTC
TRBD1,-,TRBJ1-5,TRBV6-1,CASSEASPGGGQPQHF,TGTGCCAGCAGTGAAGCAAGCCCAGGGGGCGGTCAGCCCCAGCATTTT
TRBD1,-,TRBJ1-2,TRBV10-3,CAISEGTGVGYGYTF,TGTGCCATCAGTGAGGGGACAGGGGTAGGATATGGCTACACCTTC
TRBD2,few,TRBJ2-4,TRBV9,CASSVSSGIDIQYF,TGTGCCAGCAGCGTGTCTAGCGGGATAGACATTCAGTACTTC
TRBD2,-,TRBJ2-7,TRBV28,CASSPRRLAGSTYEQYF,TGTGCCAGCAGTCCCCGTAGATTAGCGGGGTCCACCTACGAGCAGTACTTC
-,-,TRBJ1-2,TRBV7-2,CASSLGDYYGYTF,TGTGCCAGCAGCTTAGGGGACTACTATGGCTACACCTTC
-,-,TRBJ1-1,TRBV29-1,CSVVGYNTEAFF,TGCAGCGTTGTAGGCTACAACACTGAAGCTTTCTTT
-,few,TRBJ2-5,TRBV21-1,CTSSTDWETQYF,TGTACCAGCAGCACAGACTGGGAGACCCAGTACTTC
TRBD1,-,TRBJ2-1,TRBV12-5,CASGLEGAWEQFF,TGTGCTAGTGGTTTGGAGGGGGCTTGGGAGCAGTTCTTC
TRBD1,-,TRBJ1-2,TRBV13,CASNRPRGGDRFHGYTF,TGTGCCAGCAACCGCCCGCGGGGGGGGGACAGGTTCCATGGCTACACCTTC
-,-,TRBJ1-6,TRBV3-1,CASSQNELSPLHF,TGTGCCAGCAGCCAAAACGAGTTGTCACCCCTCCACTTT
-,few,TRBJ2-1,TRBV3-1,CASSQGRGTYNEQFF,TGTGCCAGCAGCCAGGGGAGGGGGACCTACAATGAGCAGTTCTTC
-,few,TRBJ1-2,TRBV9,CASSQGRTDYGYTF,TGTGCCAGCAGCCAGGGCCGGACTGACTATGGCTACACCTTC
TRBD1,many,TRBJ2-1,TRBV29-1,CSVGRTGSSGEQFF,TGCAGCGTTGGAAGGACAGGTTCTAGTGGTGAGCAGTTCTTC
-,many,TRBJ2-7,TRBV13,CASSHDRNPYEQYF,TGTGCCAGCAGCCATGACAGGAACCCCTACGAGCAGTACTTC
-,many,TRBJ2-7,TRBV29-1,CSVRNLGGGAGSYEQYF,TGCAGCGTGAGAAACCTCGGTGGGGGTGCAGGGTCCTACGAGCAGTACTTC
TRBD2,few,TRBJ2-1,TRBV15,CATGKGLAGYNEQFF,TGTGCCACCGGCAAAGGACTAGCGGGTTACAATGAGCAGTTCTTC
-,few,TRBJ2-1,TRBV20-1,CSARDSRWSSSYNEQFF,TGCAGTGCTAGAGATTCGCGGTGGAGCAGCTCCTACAATGAGCAGTTCTTC
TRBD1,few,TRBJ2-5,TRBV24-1,CATSAGTGGETQYF,TGTGCCACCAGTGCTGGGACAGGGGGGGAGACCCAGTACTTC
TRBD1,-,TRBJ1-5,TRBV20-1,CSARDLATWDRAYQPQHF,TGCAGTGCTAGAGACCTGGCCACGTGGGACAGGGCATATCAGCCCCAGCATTTT
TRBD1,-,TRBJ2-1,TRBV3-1,CASSQKGQDLTYNEQFF,TGTGCCAGCAGCCAAAAGGGACAGGACCTTACCTACAATGAGCAGTTCTTC
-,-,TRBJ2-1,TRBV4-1,CASSHPPYTYNEQFF,TGCGCCAGCAGCCACCCACCGTACACTTACAATGAGCAGTTCTTC
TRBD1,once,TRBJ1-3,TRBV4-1,CASSQLTGWYTIYF,TGCGCCAGCAGCCAACTGACAGGGTGGTACACCATATATTTT
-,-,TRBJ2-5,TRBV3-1,CASSLLEETQYF,TGTGCCAGCAGTCTTCTTGAAGAGACCCAGTACTTC
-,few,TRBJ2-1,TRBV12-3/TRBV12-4,CASSLSVARRGNEQFF,TGTGCCAGCAGTTTATCCGTAGCTAGGAGGGGCAATGAGCAGTTCTTC
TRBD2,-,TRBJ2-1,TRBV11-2,CASSLLAGGTYNEQFF,TGTGCCAGCAGCTTACTAGCGGGGGGAACCTACAATGAGCAGTTCTTC
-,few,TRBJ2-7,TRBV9,CASSGGEDRDSYEQYF,TGTGCCAGCAGCGGGGGGGAGGACAGAGACTCCTACGAGCAGTACTTC
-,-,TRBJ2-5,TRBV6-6,CATIGRDQETQYF,TGTGCCACCATAGGCAGGGACCAAGAGACCCAGTACTTC
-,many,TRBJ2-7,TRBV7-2,CASSFRNEQYF,TGTGCCAGCAGCTTCAGGAACGAGCAGTACTTC
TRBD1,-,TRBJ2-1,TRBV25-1,CASSELRGQGAGEQFF,TGTGCCAGCAGTGAATTAAGGGGACAGGGGGCAGGTGAGCAGTTCTTC
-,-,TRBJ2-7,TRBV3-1,CASSVRDTGSYEQYF,TGTGCCAGCAGCGTCCGGGACACAGGTTCCTACGAGCAGTACTTC
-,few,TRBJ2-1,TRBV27,CASDPPGRSSYNEQFF,TGTGCCAGCGATCCTCCCGGCCGGAGCTCCTACAATGAGCAGTTCTTC
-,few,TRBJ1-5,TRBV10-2,CASSGRVNQPQHF,TGCGCCAGCAGTGGCAGGGTCAATCAGCCCCAGCATTTT
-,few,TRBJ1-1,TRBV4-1,CASSQGLVTEAFF,TGCGCCAGCAGCCAGGGGCTTGTCACTGAAGCTTTCTTT
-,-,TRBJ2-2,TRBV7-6,CASTGSPASGELFF,TGTGCCAGCACCGGAAGCCCCGCTTCTGGGGAGCTGTTTTTT
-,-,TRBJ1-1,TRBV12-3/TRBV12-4,CASSYPYGGEAFF,TGTGCCAGCAGTTATCCCTACGGTGGTGAAGCTTTCTTT